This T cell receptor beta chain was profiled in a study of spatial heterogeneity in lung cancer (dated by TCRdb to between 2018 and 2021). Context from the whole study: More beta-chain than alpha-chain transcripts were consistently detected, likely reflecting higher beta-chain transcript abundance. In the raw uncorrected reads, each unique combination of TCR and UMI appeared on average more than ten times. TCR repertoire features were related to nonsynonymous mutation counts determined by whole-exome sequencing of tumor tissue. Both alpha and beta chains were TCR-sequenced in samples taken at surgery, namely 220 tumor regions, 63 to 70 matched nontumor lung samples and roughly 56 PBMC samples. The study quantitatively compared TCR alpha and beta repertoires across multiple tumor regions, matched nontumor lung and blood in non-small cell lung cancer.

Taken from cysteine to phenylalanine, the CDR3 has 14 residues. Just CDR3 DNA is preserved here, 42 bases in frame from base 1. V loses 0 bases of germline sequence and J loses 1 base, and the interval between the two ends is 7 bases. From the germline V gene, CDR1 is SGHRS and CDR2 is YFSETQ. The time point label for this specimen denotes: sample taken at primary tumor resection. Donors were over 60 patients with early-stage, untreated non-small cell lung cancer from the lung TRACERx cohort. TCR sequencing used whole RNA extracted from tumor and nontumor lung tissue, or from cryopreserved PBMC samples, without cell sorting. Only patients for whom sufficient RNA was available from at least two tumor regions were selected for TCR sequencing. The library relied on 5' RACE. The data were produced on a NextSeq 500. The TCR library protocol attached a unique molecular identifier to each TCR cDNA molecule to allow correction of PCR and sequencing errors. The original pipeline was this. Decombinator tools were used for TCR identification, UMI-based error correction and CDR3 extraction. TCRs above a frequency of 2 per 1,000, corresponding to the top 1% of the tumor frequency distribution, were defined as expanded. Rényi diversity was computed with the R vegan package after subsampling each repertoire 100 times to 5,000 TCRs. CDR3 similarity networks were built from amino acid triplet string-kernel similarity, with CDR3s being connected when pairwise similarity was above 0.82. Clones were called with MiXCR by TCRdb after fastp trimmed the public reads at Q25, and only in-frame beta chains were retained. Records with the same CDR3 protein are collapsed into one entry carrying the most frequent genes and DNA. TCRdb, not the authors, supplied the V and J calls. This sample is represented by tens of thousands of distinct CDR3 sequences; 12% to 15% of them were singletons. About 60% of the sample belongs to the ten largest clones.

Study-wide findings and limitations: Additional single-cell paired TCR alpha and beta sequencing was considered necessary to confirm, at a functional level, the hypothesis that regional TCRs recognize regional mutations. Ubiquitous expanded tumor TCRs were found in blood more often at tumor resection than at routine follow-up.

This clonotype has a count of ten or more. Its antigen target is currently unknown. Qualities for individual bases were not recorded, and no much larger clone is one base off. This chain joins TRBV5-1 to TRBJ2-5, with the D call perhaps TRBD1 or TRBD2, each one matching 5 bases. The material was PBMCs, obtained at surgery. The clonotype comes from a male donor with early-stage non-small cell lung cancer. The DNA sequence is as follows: TGCGCCAGCAGCTTGGTTGGGGGCCAAGAGACCCAGTACTTC. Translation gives CASSLVGGQETQYF.